The T cell receptor beta chain described here comes from a study of blood T cell repertoires in COVID-19. Study-level information: Whether acute or convalescent, the COVID-19 samples came from the United States, Italy and Spain. T cells, B-cell-depleted T cells, or PBMCs provided the cDNA or gDNA that served as material.

TCRdb keeps only in-frame clones here, not all; method: immunoSEQ multiplex PCR. Of some 130,000 clones detected, approximately 83% appear once; the ten largest clones hold about 18%. CDR3 length: 19 residues. The germline V gene has CDR1 SGHDN and CDR2 FVKESK. V was pared by 0 bases and J by 7 bases, with 25 bases between. The sequencing input was peripheral blood. The rearrangement links TRBV14 to TRBJ2-1; no firm D call. The sequence was collected from a woman between 50 and 59 years old who had recovered from COVID-19. The chain's CDR3 is CASSQDVDFLSIGVNEQFF. The CDR3 DNA follows: TGTGCCAGCAGCCAAGACGTCGATTTTTTGAGTATCGGAGTGAATGAGCAGTTCTTC.